These 26 T cell receptor beta chains originate from one sample sequenced in a study of shared clonotypes between healthy human individuals. Using immunoSEQ multiplex PCR, the repertoire was profiled, and TCRdb retains in-frame clones only, with some absent. This table holds about 2,500,000 clones, 85% to 95% found once. Material for sequencing was naive CD4+ T cells sorted from blood. The subset: CD45RA+ positively selected. The receptor set was obtained from a man between 18 and 35 years old in good health.

The gene calls are TRBV29-1 and TRBJ2-7, with D tentatively TRBD1 or TRBD2 (5 bases each). V was trimmed by 6 bases and J by 0 bases, leaving 18 bases between them. This CDR3 contains 15 residues. Germline CDR1 and CDR2: SQVTM and ANQGSEA. As DNA, the CDR3 is TGCAGCGTGGCTACCGGGACGGGGAGCTCCTACGAGCAGTACTTC. Encoded protein: CSVATGTGSSYEQYF.

The chain is built from TRBV7-9 and TRBJ2-7; 10 positions match TRBD1. This CDR3 contains 16 residues. The J segment lost 3 bases and the V segment lost 2 bases, leaving 7 bases of the junction unmatched. Germline lookup yields CDR1 SEHNR and CDR2 FQNEAQ (reference sequence). CDR3 loop: CASSLPGQGPSYEQYF. The CDR3 bases are TGTGCCAGCAGCTTACCGGGACAGGGGCCGAGCTACGAGCAGTACTTC.

The rearrangement uses TRBV7-2 and TRBJ2-1; the D gene is possibly TRBD2 (6 bases). In germline, CDR1 is SGHTA, CDR2 FQGNSA. There are 13 residues in the CDR3. V shed 10 bases and J shed 1 base, with 11 bases lying between them. CDR3 in DNA: TGTGCCACGGAGCGGGTATCCTACAATGAGCAGTTCTTC. Protein product: CATERVSYNEQFF.

This clone showed up just once. The genes are TRBV5-1 and TRBJ2-2; perhaps TRBD1 as D (6 bases). Germline V gives CDR1 SGHRS, CDR2 YFSETQ. Trimming cost V 1 base and J 1 base, with 11 bases left between them. The length of the CDR3 is 16 residues. CDR3 DNA: TGCGCCAGCAGCTTGTCTTCGACAGGGAACACCGGGGAGCTGTTTTTT. Translation: CASSLSSTGNTGELFF.

The chain links TRBV28 to TRBJ2-1; TRBD2 is a possible D gene (6 bases). The CDR3 has 17 residues. Trimming pared 6 bases from V and 6 bases from J, leaving 24 bases between. In germline, CDR1 is MDHEN, CDR2 SYDVKM. The CDR3 reads CASRQRGIRGIVNEQFF. CDR3 coding DNA: TGTGCCAGCAGGCAACGGGGGATCCGGGGAATAGTCAATGAGCAGTTCTTC. The variable domain in full, with the rest retrieved from reference TRBV28 and TRBJ2-1, is DVKVTQSSRYLVKRTGEKVFLECVQDMDHENMFWYRQDPGLGLRLIYFSYDVKMKEKGDIPEGYSVSREKKERFSLILESASTNQTSMYLCASRQRGIRGIVNEQFFGPGTRLTVL.

V usage is TRBV4-1 and J usage is TRBJ1-2, with D unresolved. The CDR3 has 16 residues. The germline V gene encodes CDR1 MGHRA and CDR2 YSYEKL. Trimming removed 0 bases at V and 7 bases at J, with 18 bases between. The CDR3 DNA is TGCGCCAGCAGCCAAGATGGCGGCCGCAACTATTTTGGCTACACCTTC. Its protein is CASSQDGGRNYFGYTF.

In the case of this clone: One junction end disagrees with the germline gene, perhaps due to a read error. The rearrangement uses TRBV7-9 and TRBJ2-7, with TRBD1 matching over 9 bases. The CDR3 totals 12 residues. Per the germline V gene, CDR1 is SEHNR and CDR2 is FQNEAQ (reference sequence). CDR3 region: CASSLGAGQGRF. The CDR3 nucleotides are TGTGCCAGCAGCCTAGGGGCAGGACAGGGGCGTTTC.

The chain recombines TRBV19 with TRBJ2-7; TRBD2 matches at 7 bases. V was clipped by 5 bases and J by 0 bases; unmatched bases: 4. The germline V gene has CDR1 LNHDA and CDR2 SQIVND (reference sequence). This CDR3 has 14 amino acids. This chain's CDR3 is CASSSGLDSYEQYF. The CDR3, as DNA: TGTGCCAGTAGTTCCGGACTAGACTCCTACGAGCAGTACTTC. The full variable domain, its missing parts supplied by reference TRBV19 and TRBJ2-7, is DGGITQSPKYLFRKEGQNVTLSCEQNLNHDAMYWYRQDPGQGLRLIYYSQIVNDFQKGDIAEGYSVSREKKESFPLTVTSAQKNPTAFYLCASSSGLDSYEQYFGPGTRLTVT.

As DNA, the CDR3 is TGTGCCAGCAGCGACGGGACTGAATCCTACGAGCAGTACTTC. Residues: CASSDGTESYEQYF. This sequence joins TRBV7-9 and TRBJ2-7; maybe TRBD2 (6 bases). The CDR3 runs to 14 residues. V lost 5 bases and J 1 base, leaving 12 bases between the germline ends. CDR1 is SEHNR and CDR2 is FQNEAQ in the germline V gene (reference sequence).

In the case of this clone: This CDR3 is also generated by other DNA sequences in the sample. This chain uses TRBV7-9 with TRBJ2-1, with D possibly TRBD1 on 7 matching bases. Germline CDR1 is SEHNR and CDR2 is FQNEAQ (reference sequence). Trimming stripped 1 base from V and 6 bases from J, with 10 bases between. This CDR3 is 14 amino acids long. The CDR3 DNA reads as TGTGCCAGCAGCTTAGGACAGGGAGGCAATGAGCAGTTCTTC. This encodes CASSLGQGGNEQFF.

To note about this clone: This specimen includes other DNA sequences encoding the same CDR3. This rearrangement joins TRBV7-9 to TRBJ2-2, with D possibly being TRBD1 (6 bases). The V and J ends lost 5 bases and 1 base respectively, with 8 bases between them. The CDR3 is 14 amino acids. CDR1 and CDR2 (germline): SEHNR, FQNEAQ (reference sequence). The CDR3 region is CASSPQGNTGELFF. The CDR3 coding sequence is TGTGCCAGCAGCCCACAGGGGAACACCGGGGAGCTGTTTTTT.

Concerning this clone itself: The sample carries other DNA sequences with the same CDR3. V is TRBV27 and J is TRBJ1-1, with D possibly matching TRBD1 (5 bases). The CDR3 is 12 residues long. V was trimmed by 6 bases and J by 2 bases, leaving 7 bases between them. Germline CDR1 reads MNHEY; CDR2 reads SMNVEV (reference sequence). DNA of the CDR3: TGTGCCAGCAGGACAGTAAACACTGAAGCTTTCTTT. This sequence encodes CASRTVNTEAFF.

V is TRBV28 and J is TRBJ1-2, with D possibly matching TRBD1 (6 bases). The germline V gene encodes CDR1 MDHEN and CDR2 SYDVKM. V gave up 2 bases and J gave up 4 bases, with 11 bases separating them. The CDR3 sequence is 14 residues long. The CDR3 DNA reads TGTGCCAGCAGTTTAAGGGGGGCAGCCTATGGCTACACCTTC. This translates into CASSLRGAAYGYTF.

The J gene is TRBJ2-5, the V gene TRBV27; the D gene is possibly TRBD2 (5 bases). Trimming shortened V by 6 bases and J by 5 bases, and 10 bases separated the two germline ends. This CDR3 comprises 12 residues. Germline V gene sequence: CDR1 MNHEY, CDR2 SMNVEV (reference sequence). CDR3 amino acids: CASRGSGETQYF. The CDR3 DNA reads TGTGCCAGCAGGGGATCGGGGGAGACCCAGTACTTC.

The chain employs TRBV19 and TRBJ2-7; D is perhaps TRBD1 (6 bases). CDR3 length equals 14 residues. Trimming shortened V by 6 bases and J by 1 base, and 13 bases separated the two germline ends. Germline-derived CDR1 and CDR2 are LNHDA and SQIVND (reference sequence). CDR3: CASRTTGSSYEQYF. CDR3 nucleotide sequence: TGTGCCAGTAGAACAACAGGGTCTTCCTACGAGCAGTACTTC.

The table lists this clone with a few counts. The V and J genes are TRBV6-9 and TRBJ1-5; D gene ambiguous. Germline V gene sequence: CDR1 MNHGY, CDR2 SVAAGI. Trimming removed 6 bases at V and 15 bases at J, with 6 bases between. The CDR3 spans 8 residues. Here the CDR3 DNA reads TGTGCCAGCAGCCCGGGGCATTTT. Amino acid sequence: CASSPGHF.

Worth noting for this clone: The identical CDR3 is also encoded by other nucleotide sequences in the sample. J is TRBJ1-6 and V is TRBV6-1; no definite D call. The CDR3 loop spans 13 amino acids. Germline CDR1 and CDR2: MNHNS and SASEGT. With 0 bases removed from V and 6 bases from J, the gap between germline ends came to 3 bases. For the CDR3, the DNA is TGTGCCAGCAGTGAAGCGCTTAATTCACCCCTCCACTTT. It codes for CASSEALNSPLHF.

This chain links TRBV7-9 with TRBJ2-7; D is possibly TRBD2 (7 bases). V was cut by 3 bases and J by 3 bases, with 27 bases left in between. Germline CDR1 and CDR2: SEHNR and FQNEAQ (reference sequence). The CDR3 consists of 19 residues. The CDR3 sequence is CASSFYRGGLTGSLYEQYF. CDR3 DNA sequence: TGTGCCAGCAGCTTTTATAGGGGGGGCCTTACAGGGTCCCTCTACGAGCAGTACTTC.

This clone appeared once. V gene TRBV6-6 combines with J gene TRBJ2-7; 9 bases line up with TRBD2. V dropped 6 bases and J dropped 0; count of bases not matched to a gene: 9. The CDR3 length is 16 residues. The V gene's germline CDR1 is MNHNY and CDR2 SVGAGI (reference sequence). The CDR3, as DNA: TGTGCCAGCAGCCGGGGGGGTAGCGGGAGCTCCTACGAGCAGTACTTC. Protein product: CASSRGGSGSSYEQYF.

The chain employs TRBV4-3 and TRBJ2-3; no clear D. CDR1 is LGHNA and CDR2 is YSLEER in the germline V gene. Deletions cut 0 bases from V and 2 bases from J, with 9 bases between. The length of the CDR3 is 15 residues. The CDR3 sequence: CASSQDRLYTDTQYF. The CDR3 region has the DNA TGCGCCAGCAGCCAAGATCGCCTCTACACAGATACGCAGTATTTT.

The chain links TRBV5-4 to TRBJ2-4; D might be TRBD2 (6 bases). V shed 4 bases and J shed 6 bases, with 14 bases lying between them. Germline values: CDR1 SGHNT, CDR2 YYREEE (reference sequence). The CDR3 spans 14 residues. The CDR3 DNA reads TGTGCCAGCAGCCGCGGGGAGAGGGGAAACATTCAGTACTTC. This translates into CASSRGERGNIQYF.

The CDR3, as DNA: TGCAGCGTTGACTCAGACAACTATGGCTACACCTTC. As protein: CSVDSDNYGYTF. This chain connects TRBV29-1 to TRBJ1-2; D remains unclear. The V gene lost 3 bases and the J gene lost 2 bases, with 7 bases spanning the gap. The CDR3 has 12 residues. Germline lookup yields CDR1 SQVTM and CDR2 ANQGSEA.

The chain is built from TRBV11-1 and TRBJ2-1; D not certain. V gave up 5 bases and J gave up 1 base, with 18 bases separating them. Germline CDR1 and CDR2: SGHAT and FQDESV (reference sequence). There are 17 residues in the CDR3. CDR3 protein: CASSPRTGPLSYNEQFF. CDR3 bases: TGTGCCAGCAGCCCTCGAACCGGACCTCTTTCCTACAATGAGCAGTTCTTC.

The rearrangement links TRBV25-1 to TRBJ1-2; no clear D. CDR1 and CDR2 (germline): MGHDK, SYGVNS. This CDR3 is built from 12 residues. V was clipped by 2 bases and J by 5 bases, with 6 bases between them. CDR3 in DNA: TGTGCCAGCAGTGAAAGGGCTTATGGCTACACCTTC. Encoded protein: CASSERAYGYTF.

This clone was observed once. The rearrangement links TRBV5-1 to TRBJ2-3, with 10 bases that match TRBD1. The CDR3 totals 15 residues. Germline V CDR1 and CDR2: SGHRS, YFSETQ. V was pared by 1 base and J by 11 bases, with 10 bases of the junction left unmatched. CDR3 sequence reads: CASSLTRQGARVQYF. Here the CDR3 DNA reads TGCGCCAGCAGCTTGACTAGACAGGGGGCGCGGGTGCAGTATTTT.

The gene calls are TRBV5-6 and TRBJ2-7; no clear D gene. Trimming pared 0 bases from V and 5 bases from J, leaving 18 bases between. Germline V gives CDR1 SGHDT, CDR2 YYEEEE. The CDR3 sequence is 16 residues long. The CDR3 here is CASSLGVSAARNEQYF. The CDR3 DNA sequence: TGTGCCAGCAGCTTGGGTGTTTCCGCAGCGCGGAACGAGCAGTACTTC. Complete variable domain (other parts from reference TRBV5-6 and TRBJ2-7): DAGVTQSPTHLIKTRGQQVTLRCSPKSGHDTVSWYQQALGQGPQFIFQYYEEEERQRGNFPDRFSGHQFPNYSSELNVNALLLGDSALYLCASSLGVSAARNEQYFGPGTRLTVT.